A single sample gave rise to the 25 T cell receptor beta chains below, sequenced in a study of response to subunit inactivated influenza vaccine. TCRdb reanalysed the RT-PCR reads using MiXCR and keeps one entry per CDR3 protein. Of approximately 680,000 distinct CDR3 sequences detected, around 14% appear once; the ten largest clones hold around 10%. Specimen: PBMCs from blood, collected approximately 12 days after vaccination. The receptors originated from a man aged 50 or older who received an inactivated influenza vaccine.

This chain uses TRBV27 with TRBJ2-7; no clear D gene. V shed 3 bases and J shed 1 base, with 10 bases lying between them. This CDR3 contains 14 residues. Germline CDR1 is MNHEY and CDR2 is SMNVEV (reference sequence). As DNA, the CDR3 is TGTGCCAGCAGTTTTATACGTACGTCCTACGAGCAGTACTTC. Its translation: CASSFIRTSYEQYF.

The DNA of the CDR3 is TGTGCCAGCAGCCTAGTTTTGACCACCTACGAGCAGTACTTC. Translating gives CASSLVLTTYEQYF. V is TRBV12-3 or TRBV12-4 and J is TRBJ2-7; D remains ambiguous. Trimming left V 6 bases short and J 2 bases short, with 14 bases between. CDR3 size: 14 residues.

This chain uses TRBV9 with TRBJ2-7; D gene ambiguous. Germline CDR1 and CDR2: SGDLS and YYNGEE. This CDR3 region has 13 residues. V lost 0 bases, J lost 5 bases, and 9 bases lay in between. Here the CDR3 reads CASSVARADEQYF. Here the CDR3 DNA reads TGTGCCAGCAGCGTAGCCAGAGCCGACGAGCAGTACTTC.

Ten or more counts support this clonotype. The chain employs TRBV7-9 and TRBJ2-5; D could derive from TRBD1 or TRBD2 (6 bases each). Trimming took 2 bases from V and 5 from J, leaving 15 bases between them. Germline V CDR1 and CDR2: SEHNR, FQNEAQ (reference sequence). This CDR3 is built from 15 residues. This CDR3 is CASSLNSGGAETQYF. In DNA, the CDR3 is TGTGCCAGCAGCTTAAATTCCGGGGGCGCGGAGACCCAGTACTTC.

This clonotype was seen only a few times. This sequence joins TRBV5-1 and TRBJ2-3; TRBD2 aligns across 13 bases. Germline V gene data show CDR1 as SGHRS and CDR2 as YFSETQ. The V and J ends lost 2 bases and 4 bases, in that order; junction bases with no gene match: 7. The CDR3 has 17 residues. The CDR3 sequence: CASSLIRLAGGADTQYF. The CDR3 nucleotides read TGCGCCAGCAGCTTAATAAGACTAGCGGGAGGTGCAGATACGCAGTATTTT.

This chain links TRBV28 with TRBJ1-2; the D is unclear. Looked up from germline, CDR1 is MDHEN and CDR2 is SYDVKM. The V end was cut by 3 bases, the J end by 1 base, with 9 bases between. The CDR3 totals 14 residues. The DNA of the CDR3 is TGTGCCAGCAGTTTCCCAGGCGTTAACTATGGCTACACCTTC. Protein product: CASSFPGVNYGYTF.

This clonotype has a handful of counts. CDR3 coding DNA: TGTGCCAGCTCACCTCAGACATATTACGAGCAGTACTTC. This translates into CASSPQTYYEQYF. The V call is TRBV18, the J call TRBJ2-7, with D unclear. V dropped 3 bases and J dropped 4 bases, with 10 bases sitting between them. Germline CDR1 reads KGHSH; CDR2 reads LQKENI. The CDR3 has 13 amino acids.

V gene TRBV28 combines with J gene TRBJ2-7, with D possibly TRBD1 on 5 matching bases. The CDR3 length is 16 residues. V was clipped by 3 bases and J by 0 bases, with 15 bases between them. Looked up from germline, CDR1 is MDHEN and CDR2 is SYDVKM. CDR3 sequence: CASSLFLGQNSYEQYF. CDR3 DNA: TGTGCCAGCAGTTTGTTCTTGGGGCAGAACTCCTACGAGCAGTACTTC.

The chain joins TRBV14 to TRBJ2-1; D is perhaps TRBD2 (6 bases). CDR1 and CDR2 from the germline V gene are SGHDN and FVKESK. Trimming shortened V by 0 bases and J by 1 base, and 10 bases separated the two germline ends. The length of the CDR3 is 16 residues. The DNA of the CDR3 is TGTGCCAGCAGCCAAGATAGCGGCAGGTCCTACAATGAGCAGTTCTTC. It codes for CASSQDSGRSYNEQFF.

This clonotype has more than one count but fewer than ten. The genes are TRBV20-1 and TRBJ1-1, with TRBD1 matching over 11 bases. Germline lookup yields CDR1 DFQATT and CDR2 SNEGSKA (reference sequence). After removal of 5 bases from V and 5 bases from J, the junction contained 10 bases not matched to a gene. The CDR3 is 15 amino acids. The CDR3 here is CSASGQGAPGTEAFF. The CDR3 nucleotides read TGCAGTGCTTCAGGACAGGGGGCGCCGGGGACTGAAGCTTTCTTT.

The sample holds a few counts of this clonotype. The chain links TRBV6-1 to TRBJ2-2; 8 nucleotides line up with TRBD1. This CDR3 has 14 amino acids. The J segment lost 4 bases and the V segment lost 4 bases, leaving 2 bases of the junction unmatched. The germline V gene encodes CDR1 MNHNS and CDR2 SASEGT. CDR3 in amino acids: CASSVGQGTGELFF. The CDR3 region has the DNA TGTGCCAGCAGTGTCGGACAGGGCACCGGGGAGCTGTTTTTT.

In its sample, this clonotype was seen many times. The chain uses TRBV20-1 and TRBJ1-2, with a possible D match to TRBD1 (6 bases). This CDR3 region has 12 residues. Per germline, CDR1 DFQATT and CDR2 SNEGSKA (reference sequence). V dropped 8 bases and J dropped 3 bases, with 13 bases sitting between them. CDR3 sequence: CSSDREDYGYTF. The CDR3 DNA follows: TGCAGTTCGGACAGAGAAGACTATGGCTACACCTTC.

CDR3 coding DNA: TGCGCCAGCAGGGGCGGTACTAACTATGGCTACACCTTC. Translation: CASRGGTNYGYTF. V gene TRBV5-1 combines with J gene TRBJ1-2; D gene uncertain. V gave up 5 bases and J gave up 0 bases, with 8 bases separating them. The length of the CDR3 is 13 residues. Germline CDR1 SGHRS, CDR2 YFSETQ.

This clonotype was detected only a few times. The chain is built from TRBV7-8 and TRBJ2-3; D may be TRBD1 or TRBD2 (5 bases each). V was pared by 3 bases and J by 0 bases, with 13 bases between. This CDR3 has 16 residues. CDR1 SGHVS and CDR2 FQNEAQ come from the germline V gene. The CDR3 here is CASSFGGLLSTDTQYF. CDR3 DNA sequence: TGTGCCAGCAGCTTTGGGGGTCTTTTGAGCACAGATACGCAGTATTTT.

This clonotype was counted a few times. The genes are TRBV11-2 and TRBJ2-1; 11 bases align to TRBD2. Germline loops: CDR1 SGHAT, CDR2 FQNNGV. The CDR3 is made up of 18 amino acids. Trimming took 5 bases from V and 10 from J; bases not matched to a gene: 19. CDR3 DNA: TGTGCCAGCAGCCACGTCGGTAGCGGGAGGGCCTCTACGGGGGAGCAGTTCTTC. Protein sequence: CASSHVGSGRASTGEQFF.

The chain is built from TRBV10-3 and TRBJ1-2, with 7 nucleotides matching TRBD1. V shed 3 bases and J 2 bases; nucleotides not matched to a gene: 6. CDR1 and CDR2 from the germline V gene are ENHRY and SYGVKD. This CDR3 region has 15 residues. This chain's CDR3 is CAISETRDSNYGYTF. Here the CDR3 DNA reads TGTGCCATCAGTGAAACCCGGGACAGCAACTATGGCTACACCTTC.

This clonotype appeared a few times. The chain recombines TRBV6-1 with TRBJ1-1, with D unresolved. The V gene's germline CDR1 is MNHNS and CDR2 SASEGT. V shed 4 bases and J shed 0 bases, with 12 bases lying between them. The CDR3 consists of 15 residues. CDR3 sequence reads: CASSATRLMNTEAFF. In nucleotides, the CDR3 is TGTGCCAGCAGTGCCACACGACTCATGAACACTGAAGCTTTCTTT.

The CDR3 loop is CAISEGGGGYEQYF. CDR3 bases: TGTGCCATCAGTGAGGGGGGGGGAGGATACGAGCAGTACTTC. The chain has TRBV10-3 and TRBJ2-7; TRBD2 matches 7 bases. The CDR3 extends over 14 amino acids. V dropped 2 bases and J dropped 4; count of bases not matched to a gene: 5. CDR1 is ENHRY, CDR2 SYGVKD, per germline.

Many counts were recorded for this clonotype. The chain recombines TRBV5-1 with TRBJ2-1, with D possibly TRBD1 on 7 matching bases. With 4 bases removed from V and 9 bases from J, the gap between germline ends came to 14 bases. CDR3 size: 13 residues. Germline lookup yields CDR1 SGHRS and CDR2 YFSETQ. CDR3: CASSPPQGGEQFF. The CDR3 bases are TGCGCCAGCAGCCCTCCCCAGGGGGGTGAGCAGTTCTTC.

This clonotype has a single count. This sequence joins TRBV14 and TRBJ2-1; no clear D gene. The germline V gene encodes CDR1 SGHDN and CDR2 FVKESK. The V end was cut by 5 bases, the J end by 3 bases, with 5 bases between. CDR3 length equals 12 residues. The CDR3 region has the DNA TGTGCCAGCAGCGCGCACTACAATGAGCAGTTCTTC. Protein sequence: CASSAHYNEQFF.

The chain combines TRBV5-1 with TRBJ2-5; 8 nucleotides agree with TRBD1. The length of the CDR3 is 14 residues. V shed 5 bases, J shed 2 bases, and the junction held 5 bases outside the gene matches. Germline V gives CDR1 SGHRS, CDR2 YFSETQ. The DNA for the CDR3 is TGCGCCAGCAGGCACGGACAGGGTCAAGAGACCCAGTACTTC. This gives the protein CASRHGQGQETQYF.

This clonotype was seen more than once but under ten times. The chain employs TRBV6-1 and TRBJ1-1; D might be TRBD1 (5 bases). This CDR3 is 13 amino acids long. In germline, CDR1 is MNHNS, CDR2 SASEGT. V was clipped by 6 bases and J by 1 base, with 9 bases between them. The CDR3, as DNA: TGTGCCAGCAGGGCCAGGGAGAACACTGAAGCTTTCTTT. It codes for CASRARENTEAFF.

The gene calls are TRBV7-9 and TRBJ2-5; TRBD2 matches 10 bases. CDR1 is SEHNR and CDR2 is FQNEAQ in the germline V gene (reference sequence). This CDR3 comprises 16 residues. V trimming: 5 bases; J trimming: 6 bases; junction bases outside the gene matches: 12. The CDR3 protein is CASSPWTSGDPKTQYF. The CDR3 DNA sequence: TGTGCCAGCAGCCCGTGGACTAGCGGAGATCCAAAGACCCAGTACTTC.

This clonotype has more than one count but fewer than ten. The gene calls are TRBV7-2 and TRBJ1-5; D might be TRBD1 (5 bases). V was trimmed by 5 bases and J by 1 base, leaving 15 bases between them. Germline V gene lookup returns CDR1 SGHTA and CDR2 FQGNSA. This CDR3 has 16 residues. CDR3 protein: CASSKRASGSNQPQHF. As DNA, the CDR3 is TGTGCCAGCAGCAAACGGGCTTCAGGGAGCAATCAGCCCCAGCATTTT.

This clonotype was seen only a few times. The CDR3 spells CASSLVNSYYEQYF. CDR3 coding DNA: TGTGCCAGCAGCTTGGTTAACTCATACTACGAGCAGTACTTC. V is TRBV5-5 and J is TRBJ2-7; the D is unclear. The CDR3 runs to 14 residues. Germline-derived CDR1 and CDR2 are SGHKS and YYEKEE (reference sequence). Trimming pared 0 bases from V and 3 bases from J, leaving 10 bases between.